A selection of T cell receptor beta chains follows, all from one sample in a study of blood T cell repertoires in COVID-19. Method: immunoSEQ multiplex PCR; TCRdb's copy keeps in-frame clones and lacks some. Of approximately 140,000 clones detected, approximately 88% appear once; the ten largest clones hold about 1.5%. Sequenced: peripheral blood. These TCRs come from a man in his fifties or sixties with acute or convalescent COVID-19. The CDR3 runs from the conserved cysteine through the conserved F or W. A D gene is named only where the DNA matches it firmly. Only some rows state a clone size, as once, few, many or a class for expanded clones.

>.|TRBJ1-2|TRBV5-1|.
TGCGCCAGCAGCGCCGGGGGGTCGCAGGGCTACACCTTC
CASSAGGSQGYTF
>.|TRBJ2-1|TRBV27|.
TGTGCCAGCAGTACCACCATCGGGAGAAATGAGCAGTTCTTC
CASSTTIGRNEQFF
>.|TRBJ1-1|TRBV5-1|TRBD1
TGCGCCAGCAGCGGCGGACAGGTTGGCTTTGAAGCTTTCTTT
CASSGGQVGFEAFF
>.|TRBJ1-1|TRBV6-1|.
TGTGCCAGCAGTGAAGCGAAGCCCCCTGAAGCTTTCTTT
CASSEAKPPEAFF
>.|TRBJ2-3|TRBV5-1|.
TGCGCCAGCAGCTTCGGCAGGAGCACAGATACGCAGTATTTT
CASSFGRSTDTQYF
>.|TRBJ1-1|TRBV5-1|TRBD1
TGCGCCAGCAGCTTGGGGACAGGAATTAACACTGAAGCTTTCTTT
CASSLGTGINTEAFF
>once|TRBJ2-1|TRBV7-3|TRBD2
TGTGCCAGCAGCTCAAAAGCGGGAGGGGCCTACAATGAGCAGTTCTTC
CASSSKAGGAYNEQFF
>.|TRBJ2-7|TRBV18|TRBD2
TGTGCCAGCTCACCAGGGGCTAGCGGGACCCCCTACGAGCAGTACTTC
CASSPGASGTPYEQYF
>.|TRBJ2-7|TRBV5-1|.
TGCGCCAGCAGCTTGAAGGCTAGCGAGACCTACGAGCAGTACTTC
CASSLKASETYEQYF
>.|TRBJ1-1|TRBV6-5|TRBD1
TGTGCCAGCAACCCGGGACAGAGGAACACTGAAGCTTTCTTT
CASNPGQRNTEAFF
>.|TRBJ2-7|TRBV11-2|.
TGTGCCAGCAGCTTAGACAGTGTCCTCTCCTACGAGCAGTACTTC
CASSLDSVLSYEQYF
>.|TRBJ1-5|TRBV18|.
TGTGCCAGCTCCCTAGAGGCCGGACTTCAGCCCCAGCATTTT
CASSLEAGLQPQHF
>.|TRBJ2-7|TRBV5-1|TRBD1
TGCGCCAGCCGCTGGGACAGGGTAGACGAGCAGTACTTC
CASRWDRVDEQYF
>few|TRBJ1-2|TRBV6-5|TRBD1
TGTGCCAGCAGTTACTCGACAGGGGGTGGCTACACCTTC
CASSYSTGGGYTF
>.|TRBJ2-1|TRBV9|TRBD2
TGTGCCAGCAGCCCACACGGGTCTAGCGGGGCTAATGAGCAGTTCTTC
CASSPHGSSGANEQFF
>.|TRBJ1-5|TRBV6-1|TRBD1
TGTGCCAGCAGTGTCCGACAGGGCTATGGCAATCAGCCCCAGCATTTT
CASSVRQGYGNQPQHF
>.|TRBJ2-3|TRBV12-5|TRBD1
TGTGCTAGTGGTACTCACGTCACAGGGGGCTGGACAGATACGCAGTATTTT
CASGTHVTGGWTDTQYF
>once|TRBJ2-1|TRBV19|.
TGTGCCAGTAGTATAATGGCGGGGCCGTCAGATAGTGAGCAGTTCTTC
CASSIMAGPSDSEQFF